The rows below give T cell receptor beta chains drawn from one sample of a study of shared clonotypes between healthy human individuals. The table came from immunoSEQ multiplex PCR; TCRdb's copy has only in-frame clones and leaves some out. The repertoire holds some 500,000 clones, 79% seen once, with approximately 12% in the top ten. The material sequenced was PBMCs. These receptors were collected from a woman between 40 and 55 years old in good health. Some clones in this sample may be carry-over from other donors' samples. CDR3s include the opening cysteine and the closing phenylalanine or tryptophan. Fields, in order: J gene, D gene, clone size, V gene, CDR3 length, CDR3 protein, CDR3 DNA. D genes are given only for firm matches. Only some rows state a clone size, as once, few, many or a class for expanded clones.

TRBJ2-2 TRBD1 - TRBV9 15 CASTTGQGHTGELFF TGTGCCAGCACCACGGGACAGGGTCACACCGGGGAGCTGTTTTTT
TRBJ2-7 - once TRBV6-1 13 CASSELGSGEQYF TGTGCCAGCAGTGAACTGGGGTCTGGCGAGCAGTACTTC
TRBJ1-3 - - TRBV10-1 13 CASIKGQGSAIYF TGCGCCAGCATAAAGGGGCAGGGGAGTGCCATATATTTT
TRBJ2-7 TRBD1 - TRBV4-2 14 CASSGTGTDYEQYF TGTGCCAGCAGCGGTACCGGGACAGACTACGAGCAGTACTTC
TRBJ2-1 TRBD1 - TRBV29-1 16 CSVEVGTGNSYNEQFF TGCAGCGTTGAAGTGGGGACAGGGAACTCCTACAATGAGCAGTTCTTC
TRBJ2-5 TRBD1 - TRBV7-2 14 CASSRQGHGETQYF TGTGCCAGCAGCCGACAGGGGCACGGGGAGACCCAGTACTTC
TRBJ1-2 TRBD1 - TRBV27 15 CASSPRDSRNYGYTF TGTGCCAGCAGTCCTCGGGACAGCCGAAACTATGGCTACACCTTC
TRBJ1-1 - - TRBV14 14 CASSPGATYTEAFF TGTGCCAGCAGCCCCGGCGCAACCTACACTGAAGCTTTCTTT
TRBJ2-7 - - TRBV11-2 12 CASSVTSYEQYF TGTGCCAGCAGCGTCACCTCCTACGAGCAGTACTTC
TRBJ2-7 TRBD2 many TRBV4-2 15 CASSQGASGAWEQYF TGTGCCAGCAGCCAAGGGGCTAGCGGGGCCTGGGAGCAGTACTTC
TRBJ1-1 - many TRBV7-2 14 CASSLAGGSTEAFF TGTGCCAGCAGCTTAGCCGGGGGCAGCACTGAAGCTTTCTTT
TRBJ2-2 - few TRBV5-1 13 CASSLSDTGELFF TGCGCCAGCAGCTTGTCTGACACCGGGGAGCTGTTTTTT
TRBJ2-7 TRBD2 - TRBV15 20 CATSRDVPYSLAGGPYEQYF TGTGCCACCAGCAGAGATGTGCCCTACTCTCTAGCGGGAGGGCCCTACGAGCAGTACTTC
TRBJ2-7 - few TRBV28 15 CASSLPGSSINEQYF TGTGCCAGCAGCCTCCCTGGTTCCAGCATCAACGAGCAGTACTTC
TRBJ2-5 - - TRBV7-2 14 CASSPGWSAETQYF TGTGCCAGCAGCCCCGGATGGTCCGCGGAGACCCAGTACTTC
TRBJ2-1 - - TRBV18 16 CASSRQRDGAYNEQFF TGTGCCAGCTCACGCCAGCGTGACGGCGCCTACAATGAGCAGTTCTTC
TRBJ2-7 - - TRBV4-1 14 CASSQEIRHYEQYF TGCGCCAGCAGCCAAGAAATTAGACACTACGAGCAGTACTTC
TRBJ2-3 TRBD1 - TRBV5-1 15 CASSMTGVSTDTQYF TGCGCCAGCAGCATGACAGGGGTTAGCACAGATACGCAGTATTTT
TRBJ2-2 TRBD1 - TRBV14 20 CASSQAGTGIGLMHRSELFF TGTGCCAGCAGCCAAGCCGGGACAGGGATAGGTCTTATGCACCGGAGTGAGCTGTTTTTT
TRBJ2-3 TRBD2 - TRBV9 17 CASRVPRTRASTDTQYF TGTGCCAGCAGGGTCCCTCGGACTAGGGCTAGCACAGATACGCAGTATTTT
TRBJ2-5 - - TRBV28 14 CASSPPGVGETQYF TGTGCCAGCAGTCCCCCAGGGGTCGGGGAGACCCAGTACTTC
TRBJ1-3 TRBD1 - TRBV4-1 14 CASKGQLSGNTIYF TGCGCCAGTAAGGGACAGCTCTCTGGAAACACCATATATTTT